The 9 T cell receptor beta chains below were found in one sample sequenced in a study of T cells in Graves' hyperthyroidism and ophthalmopathy. RNA transcripts were the template for amplifying TCR beta CDR3 regions. With the HTBI primer set, the TCR CDR3 went through a first round of RT-PCR. TCRdb redid the calling of the multiplex PCR reads with MiXCR, one entry per CDR3 protein. The sample has around 700,000 distinct CDR3 sequences, roughly a sixth seen once. Input material: blood. The origin of the receptors is a woman in her 50s with Graves' hyperthyroidism that later progressed to Graves' ophthalmopathy.

This clonotype has only a few counts. This chain joins TRBV20-1 and TRBJ1-6, with D perhaps matching TRBD1 (5 bases). The V and J ends lost 3 bases and 7 bases respectively, with 10 bases between them. CDR3 length: 13 residues. Germline-derived CDR1 and CDR2 are DFQATT and SNEGSKA (reference sequence). CDR3 bases: TGCAGTGCTAGCTCAGGGACCAATTCACCCCTCCACTTT. Translated, it gives CSASSGTNSPLHF.

The rearrangement joins TRBV6-2 or TRBV6-3 to TRBJ2-5, with D perhaps assigned TRBD1 or TRBD2 (5 bases each). Germline loops: CDR1 MNHEY, CDR2 SVGEGT. V lost 0 bases and J 4 bases, leaving 12 bases between the germline ends. The CDR3 loop spans 15 amino acids. The CDR3 sequence is CASSYSEEGSETQYF. Written as DNA, the CDR3 is TGTGCCAGCAGTTACTCAGAAGAGGGGTCAGAGACCCAGTACTTC.

This clonotype was observed a handful of times. The V and J genes are TRBV4-2 and TRBJ2-1; weak D call: TRBD2 (7 bases). Germline V gene sequence: CDR1 LGHNA, CDR2 YNFKEQ. Trimming stripped 0 bases from V and 8 bases from J, with 17 bases between. The CDR3 has 16 amino acids. The CDR3 here is CASSQDRGGGRDEQFF. The CDR3 bases are TGTGCCAGCAGCCAAGATAGAGGGGGGGGCCGTGATGAGCAGTTCTTC.

This clonotype was observed a few times. The gene calls are TRBV12-3 or TRBV12-4 and TRBJ2-1; D is possibly TRBD1 (5 bases). This CDR3 spans 12 amino acids. V lost 3 bases and J lost 6, with 6 bases in between. CDR3 nucleotides: TGTGCCAGCAGTTTTGACAGCAATGAGCAGTTCTTC. This encodes CASSFDSNEQFF.

The chain uses TRBV5-1 and TRBJ2-7, with 12 bases lining up with TRBD1. The CDR3 covers 15 residues. Trimming cost V 3 bases and J 6 bases; bases outside gene matches: 7. Per germline, CDR1 SGHRS and CDR2 YFSETQ. The CDR3 DNA sequence: TGCGCCAGCAGCTCGGGACAGGGGGCTTCTTTCGAGCAGTACTTC. Amino acid sequence: CASSSGQGASFEQYF.

This clonotype appeared a few times. The chain has TRBV10-3 and TRBJ1-5; 8 positions match TRBD1. The CDR3 is 14 amino acids. Germline-derived CDR1 and CDR2 are ENHRY and SYGVKD. With V trimmed by 10 bases and J by 2 bases, 7 bases remained unmatched. For the CDR3, the DNA is TGTGCCACGACAGGGGAGGAAGGCAATCAGCCCCAGCATTTT. It specifies CATTGEEGNQPQHF.

There are many counts of this clonotype. The rearrangement uses TRBV5-1 and TRBJ2-3, with 9 bases fitting TRBD2. The CDR3 is 17 residues long. Germline values: CDR1 SGHRS, CDR2 YFSETQ. J gave up 2 bases and V 0 bases, and 7 bases lay outside the gene matches. The CDR3, as DNA: TGCGCCAGCAGCTTGGCCTTTAGCGGGGGCCCCACAGATACGCAGTATTTT. It translates to CASSLAFSGGPTDTQYF.

This clonotype was observed a handful of times. The chain couples TRBV7-9 to TRBJ1-5; 7 bases are a match to TRBD1. The CDR3 totals 15 residues. Germline CDR1 is SEHNR and CDR2 is FQNEAQ (reference sequence). The J segment lost 7 bases and the V segment lost 4 bases, leaving 10 bases of the junction unmatched. CDR3 nucleotides: TGTGCCAGCAGCTCCGACAGGGCGAGTGGCCAGCCCCAGCATTTT. This encodes CASSSDRASGQPQHF.

The CDR3 DNA is TGTGCCAGCAGCTTAACGGCCACAGGGGTTCGGTATGGCTACACCTTC. Amino acids: CASSLTATGVRYGYTF. This sequence joins TRBV7-9 and TRBJ1-2; TRBD1 matches at 7 bases. With V trimmed by 2 bases and J by 5 bases, 11 bases remained unmatched. Per the germline V gene, CDR1 is SEHNR and CDR2 is FQNEAQ (reference sequence). The CDR3 totals 16 residues. Full variable domain (missing parts from reference TRBV7-9 and TRBJ1-2): DTGVSQNPRHKITKRGQNVTFRCDPISEHNRLYWYRQTLGQGPEFLTYFQNEAQLEKSRLLSDRFSAERPKGSFSTLEIQRTEQGDSAMYLCASSLTATGVRYGYTFGSGTRLTVV.